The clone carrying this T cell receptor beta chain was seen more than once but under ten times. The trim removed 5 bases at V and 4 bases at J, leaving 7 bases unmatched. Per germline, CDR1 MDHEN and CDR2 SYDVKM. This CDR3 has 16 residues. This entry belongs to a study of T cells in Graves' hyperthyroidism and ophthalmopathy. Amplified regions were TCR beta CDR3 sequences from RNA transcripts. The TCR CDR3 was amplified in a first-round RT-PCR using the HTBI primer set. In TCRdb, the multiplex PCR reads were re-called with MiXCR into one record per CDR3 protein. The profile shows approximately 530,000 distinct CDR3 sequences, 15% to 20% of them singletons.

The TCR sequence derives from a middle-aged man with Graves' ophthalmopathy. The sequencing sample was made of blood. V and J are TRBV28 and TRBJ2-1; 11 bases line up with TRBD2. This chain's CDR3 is CASSPPGLAAYNEQFF. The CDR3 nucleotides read TGTGCCAGCAGTCCCCCGGGACTAGCGGCTTACAATGAGCAGTTCTTC.